This section outlines one T cell receptor beta chain sequence together with its context. The data originate from a study of cytomegalovirus exposure and HLA in healthy donors. The CDR3 length is 17 residues. Germline CDR1 is SGDLS and CDR2 is YYNGEE. The V gene lost 0 bases and the J gene lost 3 bases, with 18 bases spanning the gap. In the PCR, 60 Vbeta and 13 Jbeta primers were used. Libraries were prepared by immunoSEQ multiplex PCR; TCRdb keeps only in-frame clonotypes and omits some of them. The data show about 120,000 clones, 50% to 65% seen once. Source material: PBMCs. This chain joins TRBV9 and TRBJ1-1, with D perhaps TRBD1 (5 bases). The clonotype was recovered from a woman between 40 and 50 years old in good health and CMV-seropositive. CDR3 in DNA: TGTGCCAGCAGCGTAGGAGGCCCCTGGGGCACGGACACTGAAGCTTTCTTT. Protein: CASSVGGPWGTDTEAFF. Variable domain in full (rest from reference TRBV9 and TRBJ1-1): DSGVTQTPKHLITATGQRVTLRCSPRSGDLSVYWYQQSLDQGLQFLIQYYNGEERAKGNILERFSAQQFPDLHSELNLSSLELGDSALYFCASSVGGPWGTDTEAFFGQGTRLTVV.